Presented here are 27 T cell receptor beta chains from one specimen sequenced in a study of T cells in tuberculosis. Sequenced by immunoSEQ multiplex PCR; TCRdb stores in-frame clones only, minus some. The sample comprises some 30,000 clones, approximately 94% of which are singletons, and approximately 8.2% rests with the top ten. Sequenced material: PBMCs. Source of these receptors: a donor aged 5 to 30 with latent tuberculosis or without tuberculosis infection.

This clone has just a few counts. The chain uses TRBV6-1 and TRBJ2-1; 9 bases match TRBD2. V shed 6 bases and J 7 bases; nucleotides not matched to a gene: 10. CDR1 and CDR2 from the germline V gene are MNHNS and SASEGT. This CDR3 contains 15 residues. The CDR3, as DNA: TGTGCCAGCAGGTCACGGACTAGCGCTTTGAATGAGCAGTTCTTC. This sequence encodes CASRSRTSALNEQFF.

This rearrangement joins TRBV5-4 to TRBJ2-7, with a weak D call TRBD2 (5 bases). The CDR3 covers 14 residues. CDR1 and CDR2 (germline): SGHNT, YYREEE (reference sequence). V lost 2 bases to trimming and J lost 5 bases, with 14 bases between them. The CDR3 region has the DNA TGTGCCAGCAGCTTTCGAGTGCGGGTCGACGAGCAGTACTTC. Its translation is CASSFRVRVDEQYF.

V and J are TRBV6-5 and TRBJ1-5, with TRBD1 matching 7 bases. This CDR3 is 16 amino acids long. Unmatched junction bases numbered 11, after V lost 0 bases and J lost 9 bases. Germline assignment: CDR1 MNHEY and CDR2 SVGAGI. The CDR3 nucleotides are TGTGCCAGCAGTTACTCAGGGACAGTGACTTTTAGGCCCCAGCATTTT. It specifies CASSYSGTVTFRPQHF.

CDR3 sequence reads: CASSLGSSTGQFF. The CDR3 DNA follows: TGTGCCAGCAGCTTAGGGAGTAGCACGGGGCAGTTCTTC. V and J are TRBV7-8 and TRBJ2-1; D gene ambiguous. The CDR3 spans 13 residues. The germline V gene has CDR1 SGHVS and CDR2 FQNEAQ. V was clipped by 1 base and J by 12 bases, with 13 bases between them.

The chain carries TRBV5-1 and TRBJ2-7; TRBD2 aligns across 9 bases. V was pared by 0 bases and J by 4 bases, with 5 bases of the junction left unmatched. This CDR3 has 15 residues. CDR1 and CDR2 from the germline V gene are SGHRS and YFSETQ. CDR3: CASSLDRGRGYEQYF. The CDR3 DNA reads TGCGCCAGCAGCTTGGATCGCGGGAGGGGATACGAGCAGTACTTC.

This chain joins TRBV5-6 and TRBJ2-3; maybe TRBD2 (6 bases). The ends were cut back, 4 bases at V and 1 base at J, with 19 bases in the middle. Looked up from germline, CDR1 is SGHDT and CDR2 is YYEEEE. CDR3 size: 17 residues. CDR3 sequence (DNA): TGTGCCAGCAGCCCGTCGGAGGGCTGGGGGGGCACAGATACGCAGTATTTT. Amino acid sequence: CASSPSEGWGGTDTQYF.

In nucleotides, the CDR3 is TGTGCCAGCAGCGCGACAGGTGCCCGCACTGAAGCTTTCTTT. Translation: CASSATGARTEAFF. V is TRBV5-6 and J is TRBJ1-1, with a possible D match to TRBD1 (6 bases). Germline-derived CDR1 and CDR2 are SGHDT and YYEEEE. The V end was cut by 4 bases, the J end by 4 bases, with 14 bases between. This CDR3 is built from 14 residues.

This rearrangement joins TRBV25-1 to TRBJ2-6; TRBD1 matches at 12 bases. Germline V gene sequence: CDR1 MGHDK, CDR2 SYGVNS. The CDR3 contains 18 residues. The V gene end was trimmed by 4 bases and the J gene end by 0 bases; junction bases not matched to a gene: 4. The CDR3 sequence is CASSGGQGADSGANVLTF. CDR3 bases: TGTGCCAGCAGTGGGGGACAGGGGGCGGACTCTGGGGCCAACGTCCTGACTTTC.

This clone has only one observation. The chain employs TRBV30 and TRBJ1-5, with 7 bases aligning to TRBD1. The CDR3 is made up of 15 amino acids. J gave up 5 bases and V 0 bases, and 7 bases lay outside the gene matches. Germline CDR1 GTSNPN, CDR2 SVGIG (reference sequence). The CDR3 nucleotides are TGTGCCTGGAGTGTTAGTGAGGGGGCCGATCAGCCCCAGCATTTT. Amino acid sequence: CAWSVSEGADQPQHF.

V gene TRBV9 combines with J gene TRBJ1-3, with 7 nucleotides matching TRBD1. Germline V gene sequence: CDR1 SGDLS, CDR2 YYNGEE. V lost 4 bases to trimming and J lost 8 bases; unmatched junction nucleotides: 9. This CDR3 comprises 14 residues. This CDR3 is CASSSQDRHDTIYF. The CDR3 nucleotides read TGTGCCAGCAGCTCACAGGACAGGCACGACACCATATATTTT.

This chain uses TRBV6-5 with TRBJ1-5; D not certain. The CDR3 is made up of 13 amino acids. Germline CDR1 is MNHEY and CDR2 is SVGAGI. V dropped 6 bases and J dropped 0 bases, with 6 bases sitting between them. The CDR3: CASSPNSNQPQHF. In DNA form, the CDR3 reads TGTGCCAGCAGCCCCAATAGCAATCAGCCCCAGCATTTT.

The gene calls are TRBV6-5 and TRBJ1-3; a weak D match, TRBD1 (5 bases). The CDR3 has 16 amino acids. Looked up from germline, CDR1 is MNHEY and CDR2 is SVGAGI. Trimming removed 4 bases at V and 0 bases at J, with 13 bases between. CDR3 loop: CASSWGGPLSGNTIYF. CDR3 coding DNA: TGTGCCAGCAGTTGGGGGGGTCCGCTCTCTGGAAACACCATATATTTT.

The chain uses TRBV6-1 and TRBJ1-2; D gene ambiguous. Germline loops: CDR1 MNHNS, CDR2 SASEGT. The CDR3 is made up of 14 amino acids. Trimming stripped 1 base from V and 0 bases from J, with 6 bases between. CDR3 nucleotides: TGTGCCAGCAGTGAAGGTTCGGCTAACTATGGCTACACCTTC. It codes for CASSEGSANYGYTF.

The chain carries TRBV7-9 and TRBJ2-1; 13 bases map to TRBD2. Per the germline V gene, CDR1 is SEHNR and CDR2 is FQNEAQ (reference sequence). There are 15 residues in the CDR3. V trimming: 2 bases; J trimming: 7 bases; junction bases outside the gene matches: 2. The CDR3 DNA is TGTGCCAGCAGCTTAACTAGCGGGAGGGGAAATGAGCAGTTCTTC. This gives the protein CASSLTSGRGNEQFF.

This chain joins TRBV5-4 and TRBJ2-1; 8 bases align to TRBD2. Germline CDR1 is SGHNT and CDR2 is YYREEE (reference sequence). The CDR3 loop spans 15 amino acids. Losses at the gene ends were 1 base for V and 3 bases for J; bases not matched to a gene: 3. The CDR3 region has the DNA TGTGCCAGCAGCTTGAAGCGGGAGCGCTACAATGAGCAGTTCTTC. This translates into CASSLKRERYNEQFF.

This clone was observed a single time. V gene TRBV2 combines with J gene TRBJ2-5, with 9 positions matching TRBD2. Germline trimming cut 6 bases from V and 5 bases from J; bases unmatched to any gene: 10. CDR1 is SNHLY, CDR2 FYNNEI, per germline. The CDR3 has 15 amino acids. CDR3 coding DNA: TGTGCCAGCAGCTATAGCGGGAGTCAGGGTGAGACCCAGTACTTC. Protein sequence: CASSYSGSQGETQYF.

The chain carries TRBV6-1 and TRBJ1-2; possibly TRBD1 for D (5 bases). CDR3 length: 10 amino acids. V lost 8 bases, J lost 8 bases, and 9 bases lay in between. CDR1 and CDR2 (germline): MNHNS, SASEGT. CDR3 loop: CASGDWGYTF. The CDR3 bases are TGTGCCAGCGGGGACTGGGGCTACACCTTC.

The chain has TRBV29-1 and TRBJ1-3; possibly TRBD1 for D (6 bases). Germline assignment: CDR1 SQVTM and CDR2 ANQGSEA. CDR3 length: 15 residues. Trimming cost V 7 bases and J 2 bases, with 18 bases left between them. CDR3 in amino acids: CSALSGQIPGNTIYF. The CDR3 DNA is TGCAGCGCCCTAAGTGGACAGATCCCTGGAAACACCATATATTTT.

The V gene is TRBV7-6, the J gene TRBJ2-1; 13 nucleotides align to TRBD2. From germline, CDR1 is SGHVS and CDR2 FNYEAQ. CDR3 length equals 16 residues. V lost 1 base and J lost 7; bases outside the gene matches: 4. CDR3 coding DNA: TGTGCCAGCAGCTTAGGGACTAGCGGGAGATTAAATGAGCAGTTCTTC. The encoded protein is CASSLGTSGRLNEQFF.

J is TRBJ1-2 and V is TRBV5-1; TRBD1 is a possible D gene (5 bases). The V end lost 4 bases, the J end lost 5 bases, and 15 bases lay between the germline ends. The CDR3 runs 14 residues. Germline CDR1 reads SGHRS; CDR2 reads YFSETQ. CDR3 protein: CASSPSGLTYGYTF. CDR3 DNA: TGCGCCAGCAGCCCCTCAGGGCTAACGTATGGCTACACCTTC.

This clone has a single count. The chain employs TRBV6-6 and TRBJ2-7; 16 nucleotides agree with TRBD2. Germline loops: CDR1 MNHNY, CDR2 SVGAGI (reference sequence). This CDR3 is 16 amino acids long. V was pared by 6 bases and J by 2 bases, with 4 bases of the junction left unmatched. The CDR3 loop reads CASSGTSGRVTYEQYF. Written as DNA, the CDR3 is TGTGCCAGCAGCGGGACTAGCGGGAGGGTTACCTACGAGCAGTACTTC.

J is TRBJ2-1 and V is TRBV29-1, with D uncertain. Germline assignment: CDR1 SQVTM and CDR2 ANQGSEA. The CDR3 runs 11 residues. V gave up 0 bases and J gave up 7 bases, with 4 bases separating them. CDR3 amino acids: CSVEDLNEQFF. The CDR3 DNA reads as TGCAGCGTTGAAGATCTTAATGAGCAGTTCTTC.

The rearrangement uses TRBV11-2 and TRBJ2-2, with a possible D match to TRBD2 (7 bases). CDR1 is SGHAT, CDR2 FQNNGV, per germline. Trimming left V 3 bases short and J 3 bases short, with 14 bases between. This CDR3 spans 16 amino acids. In nucleotides, the CDR3 is TGTGCCAGCAGCTTCCGCGGGGGCGGGCACACCGGGGAGCTGTTTTTT. Translation gives CASSFRGGGHTGELFF.

This clone was seen just once. As DNA, the CDR3 is TGTGCCACCCAACCAGGTACCCCGTCCTACGAGCAGTACTTC. As protein: CATQPGTPSYEQYF. The chain is built from TRBV7-8 and TRBJ2-7; unclear D gene. The germline V and J ends were trimmed by 10 bases and 1 base, with 17 bases remaining between them. Germline CDR1 is SGHVS and CDR2 is FQNEAQ. This CDR3 contains 14 residues.

V and J are TRBV5-1 and TRBJ2-3, with 7 bases aligning to TRBD2. CDR1 and CDR2 (germline): SGHRS, YFSETQ. V dropped 0 bases and J dropped 4; count of bases not matched to a gene: 11. The CDR3 has 17 residues. In nucleotides, the CDR3 is TGCGCCAGCAGCTTGGGGGCTGGACCGGGAGGCGCAGATACGCAGTATTTT. Translation gives CASSLGAGPGGADTQYF.

The chain combines TRBV28 with TRBJ2-7; D possibly corresponds to TRBD2 (6 bases). Germline V gives CDR1 MDHEN, CDR2 SYDVKM. V lost 7 bases to trimming and J lost 1 base, with 14 bases between them. This CDR3 contains 14 residues. The DNA of the CDR3 is TGTGCCAGCACCCTTAGCGGACTTTCCTACGAGCAGTACTTC. Protein sequence: CASTLSGLSYEQYF.

The chain recombines TRBV10-3 with TRBJ2-1, with 10 bases identical to TRBD2. The germline CDR1 and CDR2 sequences are ENHRY and SYGVKD. J was trimmed by 4 bases and V by 7 bases; bases with no gene match: 4. This CDR3 is 14 amino acids long. The CDR3 coding sequence is TGTGCCATCATGGGGACTAGCGTATACAATGAGCAGTTCTTC. It codes for CAIMGTSVYNEQFF.